The 28 T cell receptor beta chains presented below share a single source sample, sequenced in a study of blood T cell repertoires in COVID-19 (TCRdb year 2020). Library construction relied on the immunoSEQ multiplex PCR assay. In its TCRdb copy, this immuneACCESS table keeps in-frame sequences only and misses some clones. Where compared with another copy, unresolved V genes explain less than half of these, and the others have no known cause. Recorded for this sample are approximately 130,000 clones; roughly 79% of them occurred a single time. The top ten hold approximately 10% of the sample. Sample: peripheral blood. Every receptor here comes from a human donor in a cohort sampled during active COVID-19.

V and J are TRBV6-5 and TRBJ1-5; no firm D call. V gave up 8 bases and J gave up 9 bases, with 17 bases separating them. CDR1 is MNHEY, CDR2 SVGAGI, per germline. This CDR3 has 13 amino acids. The CDR3 DNA reads as TGTGCCAGCGTTCTAGCGGGAGTTAGGCCCCAGCATTTT. Its protein is CASVLAGVRPQHF.

The V call is TRBV5-1, the J call TRBJ1-4, with 8 bases identical to TRBD1. Germline-derived CDR1 and CDR2 are SGHRS and YFSETQ. This CDR3 spans 15 amino acids. V was pared by 5 bases and J by 4 bases, with 7 bases of the junction left unmatched. CDR3: CASSSTGGLNEKLFF. The CDR3 DNA reads TGCGCCAGCAGTTCAACAGGGGGACTTAATGAAAAACTGTTTTTT.

This clone has only a few counts. This chain joins TRBV24-1 and TRBJ2-3, with 11 positions matching TRBD2. Losses at the gene ends were 0 bases for V and 10 bases for J; bases not matched to a gene: 8. CDR3 length equals 16 residues. The germline gives CDR1 KGHDR, CDR2 SFDVKD. CDR3 loop: CATSDLTSGGREAQYF. Written as DNA, the CDR3 is TGTGCCACCAGTGATTTGACTAGCGGGGGCCGAGAGGCGCAGTATTTT.

The chain's CDR3 is CASSWGQSSYNEQFF. In DNA form, the CDR3 reads TGTGCCAGCAGCTGGGGACAGAGCTCCTACAATGAGCAGTTCTTC. This chain joins TRBV7-9 and TRBJ2-1; 7 bases align to TRBD1. Losses at the gene ends were 4 bases for V and 0 bases for J; bases not matched to a gene: 3. CDR3 length: 15 amino acids. Germline CDR1 and CDR2: SEHNR and FQNEAQ (reference sequence).

V and J are TRBV2 and TRBJ1-1; D is unclear. Trimming removed 5 bases from V and 1 base from J, with 14 bases in between. This CDR3 is built from 15 residues. Germline V gene data show CDR1 as SNHLY and CDR2 as FYNNEI. The CDR3 loop reads CASSHARLWNTEAFF. CDR3 DNA sequence: TGTGCCAGCAGTCATGCACGGTTATGGAACACTGAAGCTTTCTTT. The full variable domain, in which reference TRBV2 and TRBJ1-1 provide the parts outside the CDR3, is EPEVTQTPSHQVTQMGQEVILRCVPISNHLYFYWYRQILGQKVEFLVSFYNNEISEKSEIFDDQFSVERPDGSNFTLKIRSTKLEDSAMYFCASSHARLWNTEAFFGQGTRLTVV.

This rearrangement joins TRBV5-1 to TRBJ2-3, with D possibly being TRBD2 (6 bases). Trimming pared 4 bases from V and 1 base from J, leaving 19 bases between. The germline V gene encodes CDR1 SGHRS and CDR2 YFSETQ. The CDR3 consists of 17 residues. The CDR3 region has the DNA TGCGCCAGCAGCGGGGAGGTTCAGGGCAGGCGCACAGATACGCAGTATTTT. This gives the protein CASSGEVQGRRTDTQYF.

The gene calls are TRBV9 and TRBJ2-4, with TRBD1 matching 7 bases. V gave up 3 bases and J gave up 0 bases; unmatched junction bases: 12. CDR1 is SGDLS, CDR2 YYNGEE, per germline. The CDR3 contains 18 residues. The CDR3, as DNA: TGTGCCAGCAGCGAGGGGGCGGACTCAAAGCTAGCCAAAAACATTCAGTACTTC. Its translation is CASSEGADSKLAKNIQYF.

This chain joins TRBV6-6 and TRBJ1-6, with a possible D match to TRBD1 (5 bases). The CDR3 has 16 residues. From germline, CDR1 is MNHNY and CDR2 SVGAGI (reference sequence). The germline V and J ends were trimmed by 5 bases and 10 bases, with 21 bases remaining between them. The CDR3 loop reads CASSTIPGTLGSPLHF. The CDR3 DNA reads as TGTGCCAGCAGTACTATTCCCGGGACTTTGGGCTCACCCCTCCACTTT.

This clone appeared a few times. The chain uses TRBV5-5 and TRBJ2-1, with unresolved D. The CDR3 sequence is 13 residues long. V was shortened by 1 base and J by 9 bases, with 11 bases between the two germline ends. The germline CDR1 and CDR2 sequences are SGHKS and YYEKEE (reference sequence). DNA for the CDR3: TGTGCCAGCAGCTTGTTAGTGAGTGTTGAGCAGTTCTTC. Translation: CASSLLVSVEQFF.

This chain connects TRBV7-2 to TRBJ1-2; D remains unclear. V shed 7 bases and J shed 2 bases, with 17 bases lying between them. The CDR3 has 15 amino acids. Per germline, CDR1 SGHTA and CDR2 FQGNSA. The CDR3 loop is CASTPHRVGNYGYTF. The CDR3 DNA reads TGTGCCAGCACCCCCCACCGGGTAGGAAACTATGGCTACACCTTC.

V usage is TRBV6-6 and J usage is TRBJ1-6; 9 bases line up with TRBD1. V gave up 2 bases and J gave up 10 bases; unmatched junction bases: 9. The CDR3 consists of 16 residues. CDR1 and CDR2 from the germline V gene are MNHNY and SVGAGI (reference sequence). The CDR3 sequence is CASSYPPGQGTSPLHF. The CDR3 bases are TGTGCCAGCAGTTACCCGCCGGGACAGGGTACCTCACCCCTCCACTTT.

The chain has TRBV19 and TRBJ2-1; TRBD1 aligns across 10 bases. Trimming cost V 4 bases and J 7 bases; bases outside gene matches: 4. This CDR3 spans 14 amino acids. Germline CDR1 and CDR2: LNHDA and SQIVND (reference sequence). The CDR3 protein is CASSTWTGGNEQFF. CDR3 in DNA: TGTGCCAGTAGTACCTGGACAGGGGGGAATGAGCAGTTCTTC.

This clone was recorded only once. This sequence joins TRBV18 and TRBJ2-1, with D hard to call. V was pared by 0 bases and J by 1 base, with 7 bases between. The CDR3 runs 15 residues. Germline V gene sequence: CDR1 KGHSH, CDR2 LQKENI. The CDR3 coding sequence is TGTGCCAGCTCACCACCAGTCAGATCCTACAATGAGCAGTTCTTC. Its protein is CASSPPVRSYNEQFF. The variable domain in full, completed from reference TRBV18 and TRBJ2-1, reads NAGVMQNPRHLVRRRGQEARLRCSPMKGHSHVYWYRQLPEEGLKFMVYLQKENIIDESGMPKERFSAEFPKEGPSILRIQQVVRGDSAAYFCASSPPVRSYNEQFFGPGTRLTVL.

This clone was seen a handful of times. The rearrangement uses TRBV29-1 and TRBJ2-2; the D is unclear. CDR3 size: 16 residues. Germline V gene sequence: CDR1 SQVTM, CDR2 ANQGSEA. With 4 bases removed from V and 0 bases from J, the gap between germline ends came to 15 bases. This CDR3 reads CSVGALRPPNTGELFF. Here the CDR3 DNA reads TGCAGCGTTGGGGCCCTACGACCACCGAACACCGGGGAGCTGTTTTTT.

V is TRBV7-6 and J is TRBJ1-3, with 9 bases matching TRBD1. The CDR3 is 17 residues long. V gave up 1 base and J gave up 4 bases; unmatched junction bases: 8. The germline CDR1 and CDR2 sequences are SGHVS and FNYEAQ. The CDR3, as DNA: TGTGCCAGCAGCTTAGTTCCGGGACAGGGCACAGGAAACACCATATATTTT. It encodes CASSLVPGQGTGNTIYF.

This chain links TRBV10-1 with TRBJ1-2, with unresolved D. The CDR3 runs 13 residues. Trimming took off 5 bases at V and 0 bases at J, with 7 bases between the two ends. Germline-derived CDR1 and CDR2 are WNHNN and SYGVQD (reference sequence). CDR3 nucleotide sequence: TGCGCCAGCAGTCCGTCTCCTAACTATGGCTACACCTTC. Protein sequence: CASSPSPNYGYTF.

The chain employs TRBV6-5 and TRBJ2-7; the match to TRBD1 covers 7 bases. Germline CDR1 MNHEY, CDR2 SVGAGI. This CDR3 has 14 residues. Trimming took 5 bases from V and 4 from J; bases not matched to a gene: 8. CDR3 in DNA: TGTGCCAGCAGTCCAGGGGGACAAGTATACGAGCAGTACTTC. It codes for CASSPGGQVYEQYF.

This clone was counted between two and nine times. CDR3 DNA sequence: TGTGCCAGCAGCGAGACACGCGCGAACACCGGGGAGCTGTTTTTT. It is translated as CASSETRANTGELFF. The V and J genes are TRBV7-9 and TRBJ2-2; D is undetermined. Germline V gene data show CDR1 as SEHNR and CDR2 as FQNEAQ (reference sequence). This CDR3 is built from 15 residues. The V and J ends lost 5 bases and 0 bases respectively, with 10 bases between them.

This chain connects TRBV11-2 to TRBJ1-4; TRBD1 matches 7 bases. The germline V gene has CDR1 SGHAT and CDR2 FQNNGV. The CDR3 has 14 amino acids. With 1 base clipped from V and 8 bases from J, the junction kept 4 bases outside the gene matches. The CDR3 DNA reads as TGTGCCAGCAGCTTAGGCAGGGGGGAGGAAAAACTGTTTTTT. It specifies CASSLGRGEEKLFF.

V gene TRBV10-1 combines with J gene TRBJ1-2; D not resolved. Germline CDR1 reads WNHNN; CDR2 reads SYGVQD (reference sequence). The CDR3 contains 14 residues. Trimming shortened V by 4 bases and J by 0 bases, and 9 bases separated the two germline ends. The CDR3 sequence is CASSASTANYGYTF. In DNA form, the CDR3 reads TGCGCCAGCAGTGCCTCAACAGCTAACTATGGCTACACCTTC.

The chain carries TRBV19 and TRBJ2-1; the D gene is possibly TRBD1 (5 bases). V was pared by 0 bases and J by 3 bases, with 9 bases between. This CDR3 has 15 amino acids. Germline lookup yields CDR1 LNHDA and CDR2 SQIVND (reference sequence). CDR3 sequence: CASSIDYQGYNEQFF. The CDR3 DNA is TGTGCCAGTAGTATAGATTATCAGGGCTACAATGAGCAGTTCTTC.

This clone has a single count. V and J are TRBV5-1 and TRBJ2-2, with 9 bases matching TRBD2. CDR1 SGHRS and CDR2 YFSETQ come from the germline V gene. Trimming removed 4 bases from V and 1 base from J; junction bases left unmatched: 5. The CDR3 consists of 16 residues. The CDR3 protein is CASSPKTSGNTGELFF. CDR3 nucleotides: TGCGCCAGCAGCCCAAAGACTAGCGGGAACACCGGGGAGCTGTTTTTT.

This clone was seen repeatedly, ten times or more. The J gene is TRBJ1-1, the V gene TRBV28, with D maybe TRBD1 (6 bases). The V and J ends lost 5 bases and 5 bases respectively, with 18 bases between them. The CDR3 runs to 15 residues. Germline V gene sequence: CDR1 MDHEN, CDR2 SYDVKM. Here the CDR3 DNA reads TGTGCCAGCAGTCGCGGACAGAGCTGGGGTACTGAAGCTTTCTTT. Protein product: CASSRGQSWGTEAFF.

V is TRBV5-1 and J is TRBJ1-1; perhaps TRBD1 as D (5 bases). CDR3 length: 13 amino acids. Germline V gives CDR1 SGHRS, CDR2 YFSETQ. Trimming stripped 2 bases from V and 4 bases from J, with 9 bases between. CDR3: CASSLDDSTEAFF. Here the CDR3 DNA reads TGCGCCAGCAGCTTAGACGACAGCACTGAAGCTTTCTTT.

The chain links TRBV28 to TRBJ2-5, with D perhaps matching TRBD1 (6 bases). Germline CDR1 is MDHEN and CDR2 is SYDVKM. V was cut by 0 bases and J by 3 bases, with 14 bases left in between. The CDR3 is 16 residues long. The CDR3 sequence: CASSLWRLTGKETQYF. The CDR3 nucleotides are TGTGCCAGCAGTTTATGGCGGTTGACAGGCAAAGAGACCCAGTACTTC.

This clone was seen just once. In nucleotides, the CDR3 is TGTGCCAGCAGTTACGGAGGGAACAGCAATCAGCCCCAGCATTTT. Protein product: CASSYGGNSNQPQHF. V gene TRBV6-5 combines with J gene TRBJ1-5, with D uncertain. Germline loops: CDR1 MNHEY, CDR2 SVGAGI. This CDR3 contains 15 residues. The V gene lost 2 bases and the J gene lost 1 base, with 9 bases spanning the gap.

The chain joins TRBV6-5 to TRBJ1-1; D may be TRBD1 (6 bases). CDR3 length: 16 residues. CDR1 is MNHEY, CDR2 SVGAGI, per germline. V lost 0 bases and J 1 base, leaving 12 bases between the germline ends. The CDR3: CASSYSKNRANTEAFF. For the CDR3, the DNA is TGTGCCAGCAGTTACTCGAAGAACAGGGCGAACACTGAAGCTTTCTTT.

CDR3 nucleotides: TGTGCCAGCAGCCCCACGGGGGGGGCTGCCGGGGAGCTGTTTTTT. Translation gives CASSPTGGAAGELFF. The chain joins TRBV14 to TRBJ2-2, with TRBD2 matching 8 bases. CDR3 length: 15 amino acids. Looked up from germline, CDR1 is SGHDN and CDR2 is FVKESK. With 4 bases clipped from V and 6 bases from J, the junction kept 7 bases outside the gene matches.